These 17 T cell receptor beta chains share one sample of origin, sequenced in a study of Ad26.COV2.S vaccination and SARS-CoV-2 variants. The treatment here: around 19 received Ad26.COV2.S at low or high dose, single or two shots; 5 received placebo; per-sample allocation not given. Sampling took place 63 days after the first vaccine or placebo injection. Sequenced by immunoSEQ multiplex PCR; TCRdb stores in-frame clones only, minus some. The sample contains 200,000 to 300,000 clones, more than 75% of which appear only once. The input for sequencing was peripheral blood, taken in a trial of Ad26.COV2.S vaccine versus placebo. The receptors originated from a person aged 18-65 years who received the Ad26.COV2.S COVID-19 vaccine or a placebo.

The CDR3 nucleotides read TGTGCCTGGAGGTCCCGCCTGCTAGCGGAGGCCTACGAGCAGTACTTC. It yields the protein CAWRSRLLAEAYEQYF. J is TRBJ2-7 and V is TRBV30, with 7 bases lining up with TRBD2. This CDR3 is 16 amino acids long. The germline gives CDR1 GTSNPN, CDR2 SVGIG (reference sequence). Trimming cost V 3 bases and J 2 bases; bases outside gene matches: 13.

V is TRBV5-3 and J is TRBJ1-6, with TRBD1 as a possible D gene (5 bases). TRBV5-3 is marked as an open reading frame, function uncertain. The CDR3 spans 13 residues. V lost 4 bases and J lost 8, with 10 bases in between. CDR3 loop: CARSPGGDSPLHF. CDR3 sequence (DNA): TGTGCCAGAAGCCCGGGGGGGGATTCACCCCTCCACTTT.

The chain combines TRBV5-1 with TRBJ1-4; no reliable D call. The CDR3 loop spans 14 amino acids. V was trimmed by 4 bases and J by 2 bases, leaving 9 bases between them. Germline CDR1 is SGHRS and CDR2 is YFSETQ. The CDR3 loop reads CASSLQSTNEKLFF. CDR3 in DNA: TGCGCCAGCAGCCTTCAGTCTACTAATGAAAAACTGTTTTTT.

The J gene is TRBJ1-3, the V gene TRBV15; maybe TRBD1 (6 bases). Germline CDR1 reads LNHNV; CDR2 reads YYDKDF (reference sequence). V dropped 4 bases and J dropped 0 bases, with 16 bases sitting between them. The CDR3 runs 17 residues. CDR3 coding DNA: TGTGCCACCAGCAATGAACCCCGACAGGCCTCTGGAAACACCATATATTTT. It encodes CATSNEPRQASGNTIYF.

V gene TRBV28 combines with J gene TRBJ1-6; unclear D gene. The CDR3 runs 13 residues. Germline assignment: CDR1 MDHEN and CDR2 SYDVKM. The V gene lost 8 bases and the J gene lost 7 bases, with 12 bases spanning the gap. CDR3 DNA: TGTGCCAGCCACACCCGGATCAATTCACCCCTCCACTTT. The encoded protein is CASHTRINSPLHF.

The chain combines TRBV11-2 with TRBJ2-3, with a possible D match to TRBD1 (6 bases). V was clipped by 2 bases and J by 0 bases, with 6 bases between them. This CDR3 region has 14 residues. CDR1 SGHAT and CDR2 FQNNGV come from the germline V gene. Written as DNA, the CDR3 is TGTGCCAGCAGCTTACAGGGGAGCACAGATACGCAGTATTTT. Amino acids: CASSLQGSTDTQYF.

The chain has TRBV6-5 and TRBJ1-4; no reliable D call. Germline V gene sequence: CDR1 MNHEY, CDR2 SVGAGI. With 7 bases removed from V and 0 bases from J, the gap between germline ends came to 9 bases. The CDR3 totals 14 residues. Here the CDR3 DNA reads TGTGCCAGCAAAGGGAGGGCAACTAATGAAAAACTGTTTTTT. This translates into CASKGRATNEKLFF.

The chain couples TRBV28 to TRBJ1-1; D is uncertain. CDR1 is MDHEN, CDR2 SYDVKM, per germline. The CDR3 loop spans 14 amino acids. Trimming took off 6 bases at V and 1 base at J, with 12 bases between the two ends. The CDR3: CASSWNPPNTEAFF. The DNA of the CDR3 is TGTGCCAGCAGCTGGAACCCGCCGAACACTGAAGCTTTCTTT. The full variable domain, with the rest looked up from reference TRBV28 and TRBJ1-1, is DVKVTQSSRYLVKRTGEKVFLECVQDMDHENMFWYRQDPGLGLRLIYFSYDVKMKEKGDIPEGYSVSREKKERFSLILESASTNQTSMYLCASSWNPPNTEAFFGQGTRLTVV.

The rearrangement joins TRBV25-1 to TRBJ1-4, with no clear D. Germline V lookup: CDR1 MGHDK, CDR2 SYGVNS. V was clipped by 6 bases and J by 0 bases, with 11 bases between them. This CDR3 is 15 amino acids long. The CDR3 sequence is CASRAPGATNEKLFF. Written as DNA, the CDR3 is TGTGCCAGCAGAGCCCCCGGGGCAACTAATGAAAAACTGTTTTTT.

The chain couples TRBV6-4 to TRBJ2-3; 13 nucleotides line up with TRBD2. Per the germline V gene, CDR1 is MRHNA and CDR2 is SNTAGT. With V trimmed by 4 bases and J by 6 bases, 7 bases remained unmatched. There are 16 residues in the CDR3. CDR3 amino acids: CASSGLAGGPVDTQYF. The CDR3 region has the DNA TGTGCCAGCAGTGGACTAGCGGGAGGACCCGTTGATACGCAGTATTTT.

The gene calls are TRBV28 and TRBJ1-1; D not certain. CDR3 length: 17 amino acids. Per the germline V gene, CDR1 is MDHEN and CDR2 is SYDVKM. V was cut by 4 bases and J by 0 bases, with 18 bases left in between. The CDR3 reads CASSYPRGLELNTEAFF. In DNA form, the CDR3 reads TGTGCCAGCAGTTACCCTAGAGGATTGGAGTTGAACACTGAAGCTTTCTTT.

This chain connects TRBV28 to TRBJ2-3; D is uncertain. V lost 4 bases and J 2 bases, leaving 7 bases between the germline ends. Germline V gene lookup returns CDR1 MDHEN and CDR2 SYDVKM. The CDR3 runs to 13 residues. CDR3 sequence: CASSSPPTDTQYF. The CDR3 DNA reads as TGTGCCAGCAGTTCCCCCCCCACAGATACGCAGTATTTT.

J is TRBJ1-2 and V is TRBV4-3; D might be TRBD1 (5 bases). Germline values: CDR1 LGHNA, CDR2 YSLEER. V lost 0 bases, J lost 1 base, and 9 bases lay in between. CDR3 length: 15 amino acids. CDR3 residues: CASSQDGAVNYGYTF. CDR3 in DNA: TGCGCCAGCAGCCAAGATGGGGCAGTTAACTATGGCTACACCTTC.

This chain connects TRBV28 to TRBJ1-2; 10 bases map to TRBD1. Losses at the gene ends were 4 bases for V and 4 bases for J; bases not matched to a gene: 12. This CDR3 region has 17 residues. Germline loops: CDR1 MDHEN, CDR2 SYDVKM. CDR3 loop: CASSSGVDRGRIYGYTF. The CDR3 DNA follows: TGTGCCAGCAGTTCCGGTGTCGACAGGGGGCGTATCTATGGCTACACCTTC.

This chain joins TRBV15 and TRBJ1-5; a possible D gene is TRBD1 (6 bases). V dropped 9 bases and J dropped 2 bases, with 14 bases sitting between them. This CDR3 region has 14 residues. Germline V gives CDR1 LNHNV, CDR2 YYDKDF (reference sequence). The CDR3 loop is CATCGGGGNQPQHF. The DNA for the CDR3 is TGTGCCACATGTGGGGGCGGGGGCAATCAGCCCCAGCATTTT.

The CDR3 bases are TGTGCCAGCAGCCGGGACTCCGGGGTAGCTAATGAAAAACTGTTTTTT. Encoded protein: CASSRDSGVANEKLFF. J is TRBJ1-4 and V is TRBV11-2; D perhaps matches TRBD1 (5 bases). CDR3 size: 16 residues. V gave up 5 bases and J gave up 3 bases, with 16 bases separating them. The V gene's germline CDR1 is SGHAT and CDR2 FQNNGV.

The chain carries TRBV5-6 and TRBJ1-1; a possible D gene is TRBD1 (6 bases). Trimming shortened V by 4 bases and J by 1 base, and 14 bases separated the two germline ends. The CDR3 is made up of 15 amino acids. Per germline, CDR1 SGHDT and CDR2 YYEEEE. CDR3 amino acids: CASSPEPGQNTEAFF. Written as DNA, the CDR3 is TGTGCCAGCAGCCCGGAGCCGGGACAGAACACTGAAGCTTTCTTT.